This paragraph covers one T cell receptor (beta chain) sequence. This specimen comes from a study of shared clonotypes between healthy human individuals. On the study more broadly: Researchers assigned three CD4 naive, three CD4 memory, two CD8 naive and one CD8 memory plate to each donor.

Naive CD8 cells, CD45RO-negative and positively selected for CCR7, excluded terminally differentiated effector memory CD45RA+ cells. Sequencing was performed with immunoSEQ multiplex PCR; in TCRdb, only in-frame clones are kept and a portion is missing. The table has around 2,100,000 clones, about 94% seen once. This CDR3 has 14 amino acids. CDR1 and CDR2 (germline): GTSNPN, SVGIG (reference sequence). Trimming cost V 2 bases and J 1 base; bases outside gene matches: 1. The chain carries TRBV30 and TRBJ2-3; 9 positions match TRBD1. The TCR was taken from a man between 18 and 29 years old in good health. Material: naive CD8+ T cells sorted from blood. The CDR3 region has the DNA TGTGCCTGGAGTTGGACAGGGGGCACAGATACGCAGTATTTT. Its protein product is CAWSWTGGTDTQYF.